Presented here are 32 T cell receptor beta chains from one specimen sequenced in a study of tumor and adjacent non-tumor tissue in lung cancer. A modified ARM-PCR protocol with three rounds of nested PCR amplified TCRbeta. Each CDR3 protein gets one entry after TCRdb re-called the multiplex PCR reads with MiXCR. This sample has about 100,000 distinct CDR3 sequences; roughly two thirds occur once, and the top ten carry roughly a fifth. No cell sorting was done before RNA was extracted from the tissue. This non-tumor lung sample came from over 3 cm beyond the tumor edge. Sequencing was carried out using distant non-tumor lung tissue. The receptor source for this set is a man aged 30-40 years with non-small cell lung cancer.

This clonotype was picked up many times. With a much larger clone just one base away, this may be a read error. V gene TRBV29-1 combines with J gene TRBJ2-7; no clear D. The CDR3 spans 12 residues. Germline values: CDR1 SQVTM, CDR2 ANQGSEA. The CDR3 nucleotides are TGCAGCGCTGAAGACGGCACCTACGAGCAGTACTTC. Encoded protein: CSAEDGTYEQYF.

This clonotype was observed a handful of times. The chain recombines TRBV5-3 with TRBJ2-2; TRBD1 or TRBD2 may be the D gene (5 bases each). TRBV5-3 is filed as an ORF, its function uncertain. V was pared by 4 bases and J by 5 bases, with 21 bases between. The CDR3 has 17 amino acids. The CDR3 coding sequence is TGTGCCAGAAGCCCTCCTTCTCCGGGACGGTTGACCGGGGAGCTGTTTTTT. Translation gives CARSPPSPGRLTGELFF.

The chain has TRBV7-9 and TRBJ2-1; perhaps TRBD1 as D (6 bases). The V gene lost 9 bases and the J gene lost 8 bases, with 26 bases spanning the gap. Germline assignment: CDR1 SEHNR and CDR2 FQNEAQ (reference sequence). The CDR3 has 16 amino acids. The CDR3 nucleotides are TGTGCCAGTAGCCCCGAGGTGCCCCCGAGGGGGTATGAGCAGTTCTTC. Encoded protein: CASSPEVPPRGYEQFF.

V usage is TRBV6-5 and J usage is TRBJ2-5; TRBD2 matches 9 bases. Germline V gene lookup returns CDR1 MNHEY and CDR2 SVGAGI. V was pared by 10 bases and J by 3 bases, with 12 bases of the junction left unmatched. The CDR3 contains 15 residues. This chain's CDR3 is CATRIAGEGEETQYF. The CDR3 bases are TGTGCCACCAGAATAGCGGGAGAAGGGGAAGAGACCCAGTACTTC.

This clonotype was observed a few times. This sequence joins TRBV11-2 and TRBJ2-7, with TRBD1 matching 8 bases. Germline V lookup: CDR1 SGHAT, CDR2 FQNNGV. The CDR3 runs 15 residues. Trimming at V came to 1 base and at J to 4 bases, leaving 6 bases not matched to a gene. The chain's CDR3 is CASSLVVDREYEQYF. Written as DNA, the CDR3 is TGTGCCAGCAGCTTAGTTGTGGACAGGGAGTACGAGCAGTACTTC.

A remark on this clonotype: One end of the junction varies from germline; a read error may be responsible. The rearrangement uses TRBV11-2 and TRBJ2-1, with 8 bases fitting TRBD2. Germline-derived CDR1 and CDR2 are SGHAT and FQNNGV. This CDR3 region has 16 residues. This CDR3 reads CTSSLDWTGGVDEQFF. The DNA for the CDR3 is TGTACCAGCAGCCTAGATTGGACGGGGGGGGTCGATGAGCAGTTCTTC.

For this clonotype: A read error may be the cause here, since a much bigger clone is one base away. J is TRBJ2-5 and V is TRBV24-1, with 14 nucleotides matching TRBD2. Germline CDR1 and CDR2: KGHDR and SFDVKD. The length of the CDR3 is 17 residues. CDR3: CAISDPQGLAGVETQYF. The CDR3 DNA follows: TGTGCCATCAGTGACCCTCAGGGACTAGCGGGAGTGGAGACCCAGTACTTC.

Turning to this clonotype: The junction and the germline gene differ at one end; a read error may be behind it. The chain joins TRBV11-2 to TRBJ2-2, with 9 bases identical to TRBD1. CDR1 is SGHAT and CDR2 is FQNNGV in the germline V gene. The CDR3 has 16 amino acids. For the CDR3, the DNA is TGTGCCAGGAGCACGCGGGGACAGGGATGGACCGGGGAGCTGTTCTTT. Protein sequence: CARSTRGQGWTGELFF.

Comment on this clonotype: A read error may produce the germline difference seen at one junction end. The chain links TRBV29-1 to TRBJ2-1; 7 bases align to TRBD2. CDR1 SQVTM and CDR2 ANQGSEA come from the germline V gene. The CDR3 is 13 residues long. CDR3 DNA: TGCAGCGATAGCGGGCTCTCCCACAATGAGCAGTTCTTC. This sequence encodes CSDSGLSHNEQFF.

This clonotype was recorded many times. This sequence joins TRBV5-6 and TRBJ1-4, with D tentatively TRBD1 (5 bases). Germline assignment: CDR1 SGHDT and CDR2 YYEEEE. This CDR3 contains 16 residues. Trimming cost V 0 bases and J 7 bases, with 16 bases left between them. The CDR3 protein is CASSLDLGADSEKLFF. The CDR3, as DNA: TGTGCCAGCAGCTTGGACCTCGGGGCCGACTCTGAAAAACTGTTTTTT. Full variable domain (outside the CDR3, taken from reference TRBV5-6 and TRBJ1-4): DAGVTQSPTHLIKTRGQQVTLRCSPKSGHDTVSWYQQALGQGPQFIFQYYEEEERQRGNFPDRFSGHQFPNYSSELNVNALLLGDSALYLCASSLDLGADSEKLFFGSGTQLSVL.

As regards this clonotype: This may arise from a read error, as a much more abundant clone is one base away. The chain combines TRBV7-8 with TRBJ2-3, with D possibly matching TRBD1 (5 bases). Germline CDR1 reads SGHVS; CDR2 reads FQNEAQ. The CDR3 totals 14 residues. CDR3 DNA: TGTACCAGCAGCTTATCAGGGAACACAGATACGCAGTATTTT. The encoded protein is CTSSLSGNTDTQYF.

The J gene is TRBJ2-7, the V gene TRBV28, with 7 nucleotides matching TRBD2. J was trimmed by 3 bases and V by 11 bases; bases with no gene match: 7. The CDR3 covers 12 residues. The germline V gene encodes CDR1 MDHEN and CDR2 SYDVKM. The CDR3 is CACGSGIYEQYF. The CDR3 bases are TGTGCCTGCGGAAGCGGGATCTACGAGCAGTACTTC.

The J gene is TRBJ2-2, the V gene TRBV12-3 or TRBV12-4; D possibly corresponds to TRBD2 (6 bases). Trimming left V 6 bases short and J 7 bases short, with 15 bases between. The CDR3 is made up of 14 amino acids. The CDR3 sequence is CASRREADIGELFF. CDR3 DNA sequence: TGTGCCAGCAGGCGGGAAGCGGACATCGGGGAGCTGTTTTTT.

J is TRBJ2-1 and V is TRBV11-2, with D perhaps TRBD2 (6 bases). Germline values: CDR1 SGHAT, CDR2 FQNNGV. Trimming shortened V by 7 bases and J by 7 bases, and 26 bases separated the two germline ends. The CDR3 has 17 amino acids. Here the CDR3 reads CASKAWSMSRGTNEQFF. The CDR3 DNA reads TGTGCCAGCAAAGCCTGGAGTATGAGTAGAGGGACTAATGAGCAGTTCTTC.

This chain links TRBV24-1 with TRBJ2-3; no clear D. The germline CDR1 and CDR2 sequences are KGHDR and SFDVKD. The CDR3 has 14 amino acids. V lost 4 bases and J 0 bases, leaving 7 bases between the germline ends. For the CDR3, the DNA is TGTGCCACCAGTGACCTGGACAGCACAGATACGCAGTATTTT. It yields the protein CATSDLDSTDTQYF.

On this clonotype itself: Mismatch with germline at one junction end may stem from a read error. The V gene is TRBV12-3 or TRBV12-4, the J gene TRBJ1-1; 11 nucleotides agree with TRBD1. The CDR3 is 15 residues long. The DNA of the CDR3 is TGTGCCAGCAGTCTCGGGACAGGGGGTAGCACCGAAGTTTTCTTT. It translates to CASSLGTGGSTEVFF.

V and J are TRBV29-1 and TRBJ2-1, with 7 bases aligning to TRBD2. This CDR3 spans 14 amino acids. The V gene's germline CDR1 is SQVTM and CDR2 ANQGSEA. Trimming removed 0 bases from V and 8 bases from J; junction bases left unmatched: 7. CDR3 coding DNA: TGCAGCGTTGAAGAGGGCGGGGGATTTTATGAGCAGTTCTTC. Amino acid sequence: CSVEEGGGFYEQFF.

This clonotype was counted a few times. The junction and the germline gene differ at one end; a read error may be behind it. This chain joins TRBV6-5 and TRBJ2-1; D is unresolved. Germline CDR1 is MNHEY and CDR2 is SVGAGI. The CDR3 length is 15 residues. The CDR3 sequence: CASSYFKWAGNEQFF. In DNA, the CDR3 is TGTGCCAGTAGTTACTTCAAGTGGGCTGGCAATGAGCAGTTCTTC.

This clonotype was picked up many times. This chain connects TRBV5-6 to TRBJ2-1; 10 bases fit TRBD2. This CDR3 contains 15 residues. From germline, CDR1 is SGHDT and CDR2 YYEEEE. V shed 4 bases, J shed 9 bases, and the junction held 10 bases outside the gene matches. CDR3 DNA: TGTGCCAGCAGCCCTGAGCGGGAGGGCCGAGGTGAGCAGTTCTTC. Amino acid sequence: CASSPEREGRGEQFF.

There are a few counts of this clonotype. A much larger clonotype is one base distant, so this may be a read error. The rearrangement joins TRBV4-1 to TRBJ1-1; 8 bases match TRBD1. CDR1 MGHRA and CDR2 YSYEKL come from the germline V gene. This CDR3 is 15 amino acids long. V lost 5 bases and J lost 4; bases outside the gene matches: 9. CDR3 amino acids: CASSGRQGKTTEAFF. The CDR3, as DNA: TGCGCCAGCAGCGGACGACAGGGGAAGACCACTGAAGCTTTCTTT.

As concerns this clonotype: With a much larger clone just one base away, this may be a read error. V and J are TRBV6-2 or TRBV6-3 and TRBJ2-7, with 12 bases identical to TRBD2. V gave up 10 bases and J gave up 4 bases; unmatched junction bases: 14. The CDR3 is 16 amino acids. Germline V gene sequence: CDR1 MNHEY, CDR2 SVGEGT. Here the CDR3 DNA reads TGTGCCAACAGCCATCTAGGACTAGCGGGGCCTTACGAGCAGTACTTC. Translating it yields CANSHLGLAGPYEQYF.

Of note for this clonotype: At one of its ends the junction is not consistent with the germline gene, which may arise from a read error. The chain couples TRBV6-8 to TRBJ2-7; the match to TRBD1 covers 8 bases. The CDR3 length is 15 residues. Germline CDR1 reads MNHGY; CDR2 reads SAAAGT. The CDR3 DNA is TGTGCCAGCAAATACAACCGGGACAGGATGTACGAGAAGTACTTC. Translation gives CASKYNRDRMYEKYF.

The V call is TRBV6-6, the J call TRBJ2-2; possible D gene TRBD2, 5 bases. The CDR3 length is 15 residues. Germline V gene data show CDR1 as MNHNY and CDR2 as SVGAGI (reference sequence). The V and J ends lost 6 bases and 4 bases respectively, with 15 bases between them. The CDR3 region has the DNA TGTGCCAGCAGGAAACTAGGGCGGAGCACCGGGGAGCTGTTTTTT. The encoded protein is CASRKLGRSTGELFF.

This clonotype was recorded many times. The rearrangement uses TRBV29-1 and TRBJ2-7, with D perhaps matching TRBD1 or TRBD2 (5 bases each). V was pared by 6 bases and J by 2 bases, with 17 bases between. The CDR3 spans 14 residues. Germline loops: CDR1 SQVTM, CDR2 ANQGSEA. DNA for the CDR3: TGCAGCGTGGGCCGCGAGCCGGGACCCTACGAGCAGTACTTC. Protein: CSVGREPGPYEQYF.

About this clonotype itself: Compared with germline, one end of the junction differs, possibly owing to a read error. CDR3 coding DNA: TGCGCCAGCAGCCGGCAACAGGGCAATGGGCAGTCCTTC. Translating it yields CASSRQQGNGQSF. V usage is TRBV4-1 and J usage is TRBJ2-1; perhaps TRBD1 as D (6 bases). This CDR3 is 13 amino acids long. In germline, CDR1 is MGHRA, CDR2 YSYEKL.

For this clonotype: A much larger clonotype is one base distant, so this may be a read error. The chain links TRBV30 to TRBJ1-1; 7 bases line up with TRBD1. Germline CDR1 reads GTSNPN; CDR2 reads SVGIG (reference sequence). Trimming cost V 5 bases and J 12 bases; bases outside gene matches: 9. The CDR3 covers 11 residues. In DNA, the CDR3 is TGTGCCTGGGGCGACAGGGCTTTTACTTTCTTT. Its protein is CAWGDRAFTFF.

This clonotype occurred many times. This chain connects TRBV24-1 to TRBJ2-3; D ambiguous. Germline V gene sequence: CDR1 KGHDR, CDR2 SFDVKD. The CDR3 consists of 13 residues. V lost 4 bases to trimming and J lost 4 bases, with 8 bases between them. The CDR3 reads CATSDENADTQYF. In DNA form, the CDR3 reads TGTGCCACCAGTGACGAGAACGCAGATACGCAGTATTTT.

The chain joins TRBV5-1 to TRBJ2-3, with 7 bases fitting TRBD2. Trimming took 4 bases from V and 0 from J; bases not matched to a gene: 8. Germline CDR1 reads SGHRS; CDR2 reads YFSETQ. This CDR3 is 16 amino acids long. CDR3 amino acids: CASSLASGSSTDTQYF. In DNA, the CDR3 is TGCGCCAGCAGCCTAGCTAGCGGTTCTAGCACAGATACGCAGTATTTT. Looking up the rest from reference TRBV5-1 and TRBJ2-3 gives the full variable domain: KAGVTQTPRYLIKTRGQQVTLSCSPISGHRSVSWYQQTPGQGLQFLFEYFSETQRNKGNFPGRFSGRQFSNSRSEMNVSTLELGDSALYLCASSLASGSSTDTQYFGPGTRLTVL.

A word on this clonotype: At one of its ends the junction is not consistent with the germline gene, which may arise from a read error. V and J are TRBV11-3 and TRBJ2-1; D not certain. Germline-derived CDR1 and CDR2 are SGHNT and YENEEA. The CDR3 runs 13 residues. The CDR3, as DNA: TGTGCCAGGAGCTCCACACCTGGCAATAAGCAGTTCTTC. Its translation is CARSSTPGNKQFF.

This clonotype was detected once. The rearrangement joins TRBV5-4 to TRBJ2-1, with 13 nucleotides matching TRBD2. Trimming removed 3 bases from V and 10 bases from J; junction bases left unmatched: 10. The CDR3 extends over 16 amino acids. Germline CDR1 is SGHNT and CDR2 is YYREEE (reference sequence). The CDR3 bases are TGTGCCAGCAGCTCACAGGGACTAGCGGGACATGGAGAGCAGTTCTTC. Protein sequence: CASSSQGLAGHGEQFF.

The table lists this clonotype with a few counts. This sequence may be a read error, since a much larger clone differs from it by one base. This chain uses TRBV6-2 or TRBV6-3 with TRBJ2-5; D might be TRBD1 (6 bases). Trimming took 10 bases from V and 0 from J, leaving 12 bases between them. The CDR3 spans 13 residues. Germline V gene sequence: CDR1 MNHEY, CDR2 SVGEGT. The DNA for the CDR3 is TGTGCCAACAGACAGGACAACCAAGAGACCCAGTACTTC. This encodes CANRQDNQETQYF.

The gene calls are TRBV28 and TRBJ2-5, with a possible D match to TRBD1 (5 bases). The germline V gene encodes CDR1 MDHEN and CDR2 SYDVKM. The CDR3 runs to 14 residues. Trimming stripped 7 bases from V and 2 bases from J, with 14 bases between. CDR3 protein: CASIPAGRQETQYF. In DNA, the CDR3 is TGTGCCAGCATCCCGGCAGGGCGACAAGAGACCCAGTACTTC. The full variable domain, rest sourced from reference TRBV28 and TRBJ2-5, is DVKVTQSSRYLVKRTGEKVFLECVQDMDHENMFWYRQDPGLGLRLIYFSYDVKMKEKGDIPEGYSVSREKKERFSLILESASTNQTSMYLCASIPAGRQETQYFGPGTRLLVL.